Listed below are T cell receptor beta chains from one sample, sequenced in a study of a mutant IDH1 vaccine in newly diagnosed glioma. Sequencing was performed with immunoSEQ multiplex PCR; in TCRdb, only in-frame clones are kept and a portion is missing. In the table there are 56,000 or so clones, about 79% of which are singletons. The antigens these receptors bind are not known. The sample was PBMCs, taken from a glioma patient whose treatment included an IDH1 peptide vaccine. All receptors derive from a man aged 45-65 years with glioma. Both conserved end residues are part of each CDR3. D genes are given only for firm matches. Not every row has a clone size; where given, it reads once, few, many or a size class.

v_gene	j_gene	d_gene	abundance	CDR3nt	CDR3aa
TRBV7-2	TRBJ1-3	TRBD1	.	TGTGCCAGCAGCGGGACAGGCCTCTTCTCTGGAAACACCATATATTTT	CASSGTGLFSGNTIYF
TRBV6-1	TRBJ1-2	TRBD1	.	TGTGCCAGCAGTATGGACAGGGTGGAAGGCTACACCTTC	CASSMDRVEGYTF
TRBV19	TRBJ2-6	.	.	TGTGCCAGTAAAGTCAGCTTTTCTGGGGCCAACGTCCTGACTTTC	CASKVSFSGANVLTF
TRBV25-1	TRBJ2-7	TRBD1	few	TGTGCCAGCAGCCCCATGAACAGGGGTTCCTACGAGCAGTACTTC	CASSPMNRGSYEQYF
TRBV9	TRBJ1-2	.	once	TGTGCCAGCAGCTCAGGGTCCCTTGATTATGGCTACACCTTC	CASSSGSLDYGYTF
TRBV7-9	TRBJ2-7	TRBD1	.	TGTGCCAGCAGCTCCGGGACAGGGGGGTACGAGCAGTACTTC	CASSSGTGGYEQYF
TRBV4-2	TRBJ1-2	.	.	TGTGCCAGCAGCCAAGAAAAAGGGACTGCGGTGGGCTACACCTTC	CASSQEKGTAVGYTF
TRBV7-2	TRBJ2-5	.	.	TGTGCCAGCAGCTTCACAGACCAAGAGACCCAGTACTTC	CASSFTDQETQYF
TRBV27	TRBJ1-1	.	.	TGTGCCAGCAGTTCCAACCTGGGGGCTGAAGCTTTCTTT	CASSSNLGAEAFF
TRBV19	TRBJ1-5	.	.	TGTGCCAGTAGTATAGGGGGCCCCAATCAGCCCCAGCATTTT	CASSIGGPNQPQHF
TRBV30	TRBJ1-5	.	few	TGTGCCTGGACGACAGGCAATCAGCCCCAGCATTTT	CAWTTGNQPQHF
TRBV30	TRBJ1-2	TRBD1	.	TGTGCCTTCACCGGTCGGGACAGGGGGCCGCGCACCTTC	CAFTGRDRGPRTF
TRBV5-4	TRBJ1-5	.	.	TGTGCCAGCAGCTTGTCGGGAGACGGCAATCAGCCCCAGCATTTT	CASSLSGDGNQPQHF
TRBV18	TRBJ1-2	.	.	TGTGCCAGCTCACCAGGACAGCGAAATGGCTACACCTTC	CASSPGQRNGYTF
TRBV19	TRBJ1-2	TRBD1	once	TGTGCCAGTAGTCCCATGGGACAGGGGGAAAAAGGCTACACCTTC	CASSPMGQGEKGYTF
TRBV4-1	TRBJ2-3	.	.	TGCGCCAGCAGCCAAGAGGCAGATACGCAGTATTTT	CASSQEADTQYF
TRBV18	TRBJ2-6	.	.	TGTGCCAGCTCACCAGATGGGGGATCAGCTGGGGCCAACGTCCTGACTTTC	CASSPDGGSAGANVLTF
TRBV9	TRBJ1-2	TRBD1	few	TGTGCCAGCAGCGCCTTGGACAGGAGCTATGGCTACACCTTC	CASSALDRSYGYTF
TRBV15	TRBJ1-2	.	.	TGTGCCACCAGCAGAGATGGACAGAACTATGGCTACACCTTC	CATSRDGQNYGYTF
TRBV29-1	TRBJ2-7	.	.	TGCAGCGTGGGGGGAGACTACGAGCAGTACTTC	CSVGGDYEQYF
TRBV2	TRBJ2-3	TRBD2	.	TGTGCCAGCAGTGCAGGACTAGCGGCAGATACGCAGTATTTT	CASSAGLAADTQYF
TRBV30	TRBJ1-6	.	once	TGTGCCTGGAGTTCGGACAGAACCCCTAACCCCCTCCACTTT	CAWSSDRTPNPLHF
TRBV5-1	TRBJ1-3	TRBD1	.	TGCGCCAGCACCTCGGGACAGGGGGCATCTGGAAACACCATATATTTT	CASTSGQGASGNTIYF
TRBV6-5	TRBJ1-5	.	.	TGTGCCAGCAGTAGGGGTGGGAGCAATCAGCCCCAGCATTTT	CASSRGGSNQPQHF
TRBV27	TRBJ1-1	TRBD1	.	TGTGCCACCCGTGGGTGGGGACAGGGAGGCACTGAAGCTTTCTTT	CATRGWGQGGTEAFF
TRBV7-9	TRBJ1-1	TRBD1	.	TGTGCCAGCAGCTCGACAGGGGGCTACACTGAAGCTTTCTTT	CASSSTGGYTEAFF
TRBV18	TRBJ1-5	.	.	TGTGCCAGCTCCCCAGGGAGGGACCAGCCCCAGCATTTT	CASSPGRDQPQHF
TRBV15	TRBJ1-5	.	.	TGTGCCACCAGCAGAGCTCTCGGAAGCAATCAGCCCCAGCATTTT	CATSRALGSNQPQHF